The 18 T cell receptor beta chains in this list originate from one sample, sequenced in a study of response to subunit inactivated influenza vaccine (dated by TCRdb to between 2017 and 2018). To prepare the library, RT-PCR was applied. The instrument given in TCRdb is Illumina HiSeq 2500. TCRdb itself trimmed the public reads at Q25 with fastp, ran MiXCR and retained productive beta chains. Rows are unified per CDR3 protein, each entry keeping the most common DNA and genes. This sample comprises 750,000 to 850,000 distinct CDR3 sequences, less than 20% of them detected only once. Jointly, the top ten make up approximately 11% of the sample. The source material was PBMCs from blood, sampled around 5 days after vaccination. These receptors were taken from a man in his forties or fifties who received an inactivated influenza vaccine. Donor details come from another sample of the same person, matched by shared clones.

This clonotype has just a few counts. The J gene is TRBJ2-1, the V gene TRBV20-1; 8 positions agree with TRBD1. The ends lost 6 bases at V and 1 base at J; junction bases unmatched: 5. CDR1 is DFQATT and CDR2 is SNEGSKA in the germline V gene (reference sequence). The CDR3 is 14 residues long. CDR3 sequence: CSAKQGESYNEQFF. In DNA form, the CDR3 reads TGCAGTGCCAAACAGGGGGAGTCCTACAATGAGCAGTTCTTC.

This chain joins TRBV20-1 and TRBJ2-7, with D perhaps matching TRBD2 (5 bases). This CDR3 contains 13 residues. Germline V gene lookup returns CDR1 DFQATT and CDR2 SNEGSKA (reference sequence). Trimming took off 6 bases at V and 1 base at J, with 13 bases between the two ends. CDR3 bases: TGCAGTGCGAGGGCGGCCCCTTCCTACGAGCAGTACTTC. Translation: CSARAAPSYEQYF.

The chain joins TRBV27 to TRBJ2-1; D possibly corresponds to TRBD1 (6 bases). V shed 4 bases and J shed 3 bases, with 16 bases lying between them. CDR3 length equals 16 residues. The germline V gene has CDR1 MNHEY and CDR2 SMNVEV (reference sequence). This CDR3 is CASSSDLGAVYNEQFF. CDR3 DNA sequence: TGTGCCAGCAGTTCCGACCTGGGGGCGGTCTACAATGAGCAGTTCTTC.

At least ten counts were recorded for this clonotype. This chain's CDR3 is CASSLVAGGYGYTF. The CDR3 region has the DNA TGTGCCAGCAGCTTAGTCGCAGGGGGTTATGGCTACACCTTC. V usage is TRBV7-2 and J usage is TRBJ1-2, with 7 bases that match TRBD1. The CDR3 sequence is 14 residues long. Germline CDR1 and CDR2: SGHTA and FQGNSA. V lost 1 base, J lost 5 bases, and 4 bases stayed unmatched.

This chain's CDR3 is CASSSHTGDNQPQHF. The CDR3 nucleotides are TGCGCCAGCAGCTCCCATACCGGGGACAATCAGCCCCAGCATTTT. This chain uses TRBV5-1 with TRBJ1-5; D gene unclear. This CDR3 is built from 15 residues. Germline lookup yields CDR1 SGHRS and CDR2 YFSETQ. V lost 3 bases and J lost 3, with 13 bases in between.

This clonotype was found a few times. One end of the junction varies from germline; a read error may be responsible. V is TRBV12-3 or TRBV12-4 and J is TRBJ2-5, with no clear D. The CDR3 consists of 13 residues. CDR3 DNA: TGTGCCAGCAGTACCAGCTCGCGGCGAGAAGGCGACTTC. This codes for CASSTSSRREGDF.

In its sample, this clonotype was seen many times. This sequence joins TRBV12-3 or TRBV12-4 and TRBJ2-2; 7 bases match TRBD1. This CDR3 has 15 residues. V trimming: 6 bases; J trimming: 0 bases; junction bases outside the gene matches: 4. CDR3 sequence: CASRAGTANTGELFF. For the CDR3, the DNA is TGTGCCAGCAGAGCCGGGACAGCGAACACCGGGGAGCTGTTTTTT.

The chain combines TRBV4-3 with TRBJ2-3; no definite D call. This CDR3 is built from 13 residues. Trimming took 0 bases from V and 5 from J, leaving 6 bases between them. The germline V gene encodes CDR1 LGHNA and CDR2 YSLEER. CDR3 nucleotides: TGCGCCAGCAGCCAAGACAAGGGAGATACGCAGTATTTT. This gives the protein CASSQDKGDTQYF.

The rearrangement joins TRBV6-5 to TRBJ2-1; TRBD1 aligns across 8 bases. From germline, CDR1 is MNHEY and CDR2 SVGAGI. V was clipped by 1 base and J by 5 bases; unmatched bases: 4. CDR3 size: 15 residues. The CDR3 region has the DNA TGTGCCAGCAGTTACTTCGGACAGGGTAACAATGAGCAGTTCTTC. Encoded protein: CASSYFGQGNNEQFF.

This clonotype has at least ten counts. The V call is TRBV20-1, the J call TRBJ2-1, with D perhaps matching TRBD2 (6 bases). From germline, CDR1 is DFQATT and CDR2 SNEGSKA (reference sequence). The V and J ends lost 0 bases and 0 bases respectively, with 18 bases between them. There are 18 residues in the CDR3. DNA of the CDR3: TGCAGTGCTAGAGATGACTTAGGACTACAAAGCTCCTACAATGAGCAGTTCTTC. It specifies CSARDDLGLQSSYNEQFF.

This clonotype showed up just a few times. The genes are TRBV5-1 and TRBJ2-7, with 12 bases that match TRBD1. Germline lookup yields CDR1 SGHRS and CDR2 YFSETQ. This CDR3 spans 16 amino acids. The J segment lost 7 bases and the V segment lost 0 bases, leaving 8 bases of the junction unmatched. The CDR3 protein is CASSLAGTGGFREQYF. The DNA of the CDR3 is TGCGCCAGCAGCTTGGCCGGGACAGGGGGCTTCAGGGAGCAGTACTTC.

This rearrangement joins TRBV7-9 to TRBJ2-7, with D unresolved. The CDR3 is 15 amino acids. V gave up 1 base and J gave up 2 bases, with 12 bases separating them. Germline assignment: CDR1 SEHNR and CDR2 FQNEAQ (reference sequence). CDR3 nucleotides: TGTGCCAGCAGCTTAGGAAGCGTCTCAGCCTACGAGCAGTACTTC. It yields the protein CASSLGSVSAYEQYF.

With respect to this clonotype: A read error is possible here, since a much larger clone lies one base away. The CDR3 DNA reads as TGCAGTGCACCTGGGACAATCGATGAGCAGCTCTTC. Protein product: CSAPGTIDEQLF. The chain joins TRBV20-1 to TRBJ2-1, with D tentatively TRBD1 (6 bases). From germline, CDR1 is DFQATT and CDR2 SNEGSKA (reference sequence). This CDR3 is built from 12 residues.

The table lists this clonotype with a few counts. The chain uses TRBV7-2 and TRBJ2-7; weak D call: TRBD2 (6 bases). This CDR3 has 16 amino acids. Germline lookup yields CDR1 SGHTA and CDR2 FQGNSA. Trimming stripped 1 base from V and 0 bases from J, with 13 bases between. This chain's CDR3 is CASSLVASASSYEQYF. CDR3 DNA: TGTGCCAGCAGCTTAGTGGCTAGCGCCTCCTCCTACGAGCAGTACTTC.

This clonotype was found many times. One junction end disagrees with the germline gene, perhaps due to a read error. The CDR3 loop reads CASSLGQAEKLFF. The CDR3 nucleotides are TGTGCCAGCAGTTTAGGACAGGCTGAAAAACTGTTTTTT. The V and J genes are TRBV7-2 and TRBJ1-4, with TRBD1 identical over 7 bases. CDR3 length: 13 amino acids. Germline lookup yields CDR1 SGHTA and CDR2 FQGNSA.

The gene calls are TRBV6-2 or TRBV6-3 and TRBJ2-5, with TRBD1 identical over 9 bases. J lost 4 bases, V lost 4 bases, and 13 bases had no gene match. CDR1 is MNHEY, CDR2 SVGEGT, per germline. This CDR3 has 17 residues. The CDR3 here is CASSSSVDHRGLETQYF. The CDR3, as DNA: TGTGCCAGCAGTTCCTCTGTTGACCACAGGGGGCTAGAGACCCAGTACTTC.

The chain couples TRBV5-6 to TRBJ2-5; D is perhaps TRBD1 (6 bases). Germline V gives CDR1 SGHDT, CDR2 YYEEEE. The CDR3 has 15 amino acids. With 4 bases removed from V and 4 bases from J, the gap between germline ends came to 17 bases. This CDR3 reads CASSPRGQRGETQYF. For the CDR3, the DNA is TGTGCCAGCAGCCCTCGCGGACAGAGGGGAGAGACCCAGTACTTC.

This clonotype ranks as medium-sized. The chain links TRBV7-9 to TRBJ2-1, with 10 bases matching TRBD2. Trimming at V came to 5 bases and at J to 5 bases, leaving 6 bases not matched to a gene. This CDR3 is 15 amino acids long. Germline values: CDR1 SEHNR, CDR2 FQNEAQ (reference sequence). CDR3 sequence: CASSPPSGSDNEQFF. The CDR3 DNA reads TGTGCCAGCAGCCCTCCTAGCGGGAGCGACAATGAGCAGTTCTTC.